The clone carrying this T cell receptor (beta chain) was seen many times. Time point here: pre-sensitization, week 0. Specified treatment: therapeutic diphenylcyclopropenone sensitization with weekly scalp DPC. This sample is part of a study of human T cells and chemical hapten exposure. The library put unique molecular identifiers onto individual cDNA molecules. One entry per CDR3 protein results from TCRdb running MiXCR on the RACE reads. The sample holds around 100,000 distinct CDR3 sequences; approximately 11% are singletons and the top ten take under 4%. The CDR3 has 14 amino acids. Per germline, CDR1 DFQATT and CDR2 SNEGSKA (reference sequence). The ends were cut back, 0 bases at V and 3 bases at J, with 11 bases in the middle.

The receptor was isolated from a woman in her sixties with alopecia areata. Some clones in this sample may be carry-over from other donors' samples. The rearrangement links TRBV20-1 to TRBJ1-1; D is perhaps TRBD1 (5 bases). Sequenced here: whole blood, sampled in connection with sensitization to the hapten diphenylcyclopropenone (DPC). The CDR3 DNA follows: TGCAGTGCTAGAGACAGGGCACGTCACACTGAAGCTTTCTTT. This codes for CSARDRARHTEAFF.